A single T cell receptor beta chain is shown here with its context. Its target is not known. This sample is part of a study of Ad26.COV2.S vaccination and SARS-CoV-2 variants. Study-level results: Vaccine recipients showed a spike-specific TCR breadth that was higher than in placebo recipients. Possibly, TCR breadth and depth analyses underestimated total T cell responses. Vaccine and placebo recipients had similar non-spike TCR breadth. CD8+ and CD4+ T cells specific for spike reportedly responded with substantial breadth after vaccination.

The repertoire was sequenced with immunoSEQ multiplex PCR; TCRdb's copy has only in-frame clones and lacks some. The table has roughly 100,000 clones, over 60% seen once. The V and J ends lost 4 bases and 4 bases respectively, with 14 bases between them. Germline V gene lookup returns CDR1 SEHNR and CDR2 FQNEAQ (reference sequence). This CDR3 has 14 amino acids. The specimen comprised peripheral blood, sampled after recovery from COVID-19. This TCR was sampled from a human donor who had recovered from COVID-19. The chain uses TRBV7-9 and TRBJ2-7, with a possible D match to TRBD1 (6 bases). In DNA form, the CDR3 reads TGTGCCAGCAGCTCGATTTTAGGACAGTACGAGCAGTACTTC. Its protein product is CASSSILGQYEQYF.